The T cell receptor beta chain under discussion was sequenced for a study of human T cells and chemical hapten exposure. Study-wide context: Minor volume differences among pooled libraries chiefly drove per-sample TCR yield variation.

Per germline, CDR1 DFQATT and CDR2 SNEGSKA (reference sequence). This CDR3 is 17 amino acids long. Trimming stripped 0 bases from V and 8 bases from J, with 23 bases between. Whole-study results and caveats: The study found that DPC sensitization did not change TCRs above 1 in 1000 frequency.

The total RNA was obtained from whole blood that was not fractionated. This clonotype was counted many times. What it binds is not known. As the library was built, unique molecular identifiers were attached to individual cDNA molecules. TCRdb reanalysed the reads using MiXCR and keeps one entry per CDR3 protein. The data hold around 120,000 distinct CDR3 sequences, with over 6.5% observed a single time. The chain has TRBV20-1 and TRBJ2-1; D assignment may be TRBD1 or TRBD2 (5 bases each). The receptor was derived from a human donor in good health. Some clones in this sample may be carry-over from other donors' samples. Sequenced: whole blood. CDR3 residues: CSARDSSRGPTVDEQFF. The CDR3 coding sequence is TGCAGTGCTAGAGATTCTTCTAGGGGACCAACGGTCGATGAGCAGTTCTTC.